This T cell receptor (beta chain) was observed in a study of Ad26.COV2.S vaccination and SARS-CoV-2 variants. As for the study in general: Among those in the COV1001 Ad26.COV2.S trial arm was the donor. Study-level findings and limits: Those who received vaccine or placebo ended up with similar non-spike TCR breadth.

Details on this clone: What it binds is not known.

V lost 1 base, J lost 6 bases, and 7 bases lay in between. The CDR3 sequence is 13 residues long. From germline, CDR1 is SGHTA and CDR2 FQGNSA. Here immunoSEQ multiplex PCR was the method, and the copy in TCRdb shows in-frame clones only, minus some. This sample yields over 400,000 clones, of which approximately 90% are seen a single time; less than 2% belongs to the top ten. Indicated treatment: approximately 18 received Ad26.COV2.S at low or high dose, single or two shots; five or six received placebo; per-sample allocation not given. Vaccine and placebo recipients were sampled on day 63 after the first injection.

The sequencing here drew on peripheral blood, taken in a trial of Ad26.COV2.S vaccine versus placebo. The origin of this receptor is a person aged 18-65 years who received the Ad26.COV2.S COVID-19 vaccine or a placebo. J is TRBJ1-5 and V is TRBV7-2; D is unresolved. CDR3 DNA sequence: TGTGCCAGCAGCTTAGAGGAGGGTCAGCCCCAGCATTTT. It specifies CASSLEEGQPQHF.